A single sample gave rise to the 22 T cell receptor beta chains below, sequenced in a study of blood T cell repertoires in COVID-19. The protocol was immunoSEQ multiplex PCR, while the TCRdb copy is restricted to in-frame clones and leaves out a portion. The sample contains 270,000 or so clones, around 82% of which appear only once. Sequencing was performed on PBMCs or T cells enriched from blood (not recorded which). The receptors come from a man in his fifties or sixties who had recovered from COVID-19.

J is TRBJ1-5 and V is TRBV6-5; the D is unclear. V was cut by 0 bases and J by 6 bases, with 6 bases left in between. Germline V gene sequence: CDR1 MNHEY, CDR2 SVGAGI. The CDR3 runs 13 residues. CDR3 nucleotides: TGTGCCAGCAGTTACTCCCCGCGTCAGCCCCAGCATTTT. As protein: CASSYSPRQPQHF.

V and J are TRBV11-2 and TRBJ1-2, with 8 bases lining up with TRBD1. V lost 5 bases to trimming and J lost 0 bases; unmatched junction nucleotides: 8. The CDR3 has 16 amino acids. The germline V gene has CDR1 SGHAT and CDR2 FQNNGV. This chain's CDR3 is CASSPRQGIANYGYTF. The CDR3 coding sequence is TGTGCCAGCAGCCCTCGACAGGGGATTGCTAACTATGGCTACACCTTC.

The chain recombines TRBV5-1 with TRBJ2-7, with D possibly matching TRBD2 (6 bases). CDR3 length: 14 residues. Germline values: CDR1 SGHRS, CDR2 YFSETQ. V lost 5 bases to trimming and J lost 0 bases, with 12 bases between them. This CDR3 reads CASRALAVSYEQYF. The DNA of the CDR3 is TGCGCCAGCAGGGCCTTAGCGGTCTCCTACGAGCAGTACTTC.

The chain carries TRBV5-4 and TRBJ2-7, with 14 bases aligning to TRBD2. After removal of 3 bases from V and 4 bases from J, the junction contained 3 bases not matched to a gene. Germline CDR1 SGHNT, CDR2 YYREEE (reference sequence). This CDR3 has 15 residues. CDR3: CASSSGTSGGYEQYF. CDR3 coding DNA: TGTGCCAGCAGCTCGGGGACTAGCGGGGGATACGAGCAGTACTTC.

This clone was seen a single time. The rearrangement links TRBV5-4 to TRBJ1-3; a possible D gene is TRBD1 (6 bases). This CDR3 has 17 residues. Germline assignment: CDR1 SGHNT and CDR2 YYREEE (reference sequence). The V and J ends lost 4 bases and 0 bases respectively, with 17 bases between them. The CDR3 bases are TGTGCCAGCAGCCGGCCAGGGGTCCATGGCTCTGGAAACACCATATATTTT. This gives the protein CASSRPGVHGSGNTIYF.

The gene calls are TRBV4-2 and TRBJ1-3; 7 nucleotides match TRBD1. V gave up 0 bases and J gave up 2 bases; unmatched junction bases: 4. Germline CDR1 is LGHNA and CDR2 is YNFKEQ. The CDR3 is 16 amino acids. The CDR3 reads CASSQEQGSAGNTIYF. CDR3 bases: TGTGCCAGCAGCCAAGAACAGGGGTCGGCTGGAAACACCATATATTTT.

The rearrangement uses TRBV18 and TRBJ1-1; a possible D gene is TRBD1 (6 bases). The CDR3 contains 14 residues. Trimming left V 5 bases short and J 5 bases short, with 15 bases between. Looked up from germline, CDR1 is KGHSH and CDR2 is LQKENI. The chain's CDR3 is CASSATGSSTEAFF. CDR3 nucleotides: TGTGCCAGCTCAGCAACAGGGTCTTCAACTGAAGCTTTCTTT.

The rearrangement uses TRBV7-6 and TRBJ2-1; TRBD1 aligns across 8 bases. The CDR3 covers 19 residues. With 1 base clipped from V and 1 base from J, the junction kept 12 bases outside the gene matches. Looked up from germline, CDR1 is SGHVS and CDR2 is FNYEAQ. DNA for the CDR3: TGTGCCAGCAGCTTAGGTCGAGTTGGACAGGGAGGATCCTACAATGAGCAGTTCTTC. Protein sequence: CASSLGRVGQGGSYNEQFF.

This chain uses TRBV11-3 with TRBJ1-3, with 8 positions matching TRBD1. The germline V gene encodes CDR1 SGHNT and CDR2 YENEEA. The CDR3 is 14 amino acids. Trimming cost V 3 bases and J 2 bases; bases outside gene matches: 0. The CDR3 sequence is CASSLTGAGNTIYF. CDR3 nucleotide sequence: TGTGCCAGCAGCTTGACAGGGGCTGGAAACACCATATATTTT.

The chain links TRBV7-2 to TRBJ2-6, with 7 bases lining up with TRBD2. CDR3 length: 19 residues. Germline V gives CDR1 SGHTA, CDR2 FQGNSA. After removal of 7 bases from V and 2 bases from J, the junction contained 17 bases not matched to a gene. The CDR3 region is CASTMKKQARGAGANVLTF. In DNA, the CDR3 is TGTGCCAGCACCATGAAGAAACAGGCCCGGGGGGCTGGGGCCAACGTCCTGACTTTC.

This clone came up a few times. The V call is TRBV19, the J call TRBJ1-1; TRBD1 is a possible D gene (5 bases). Germline CDR1 reads LNHDA; CDR2 reads SQIVND (reference sequence). CDR3 length equals 15 residues. V gave up 5 bases and J gave up 1 base, with 14 bases separating them. The CDR3 DNA is TGTGCCAGTAGTCCCAGTTTAACAGGGAACACTGAAGCTTTCTTT. It codes for CASSPSLTGNTEAFF.

The gene calls are TRBV11-1 and TRBJ2-1; possible D gene TRBD1, 5 bases. The germline gives CDR1 SGHAT, CDR2 FQDESV (reference sequence). The length of the CDR3 is 14 residues. V dropped 1 base and J dropped 3 bases, with 7 bases sitting between them. The CDR3 region has the DNA TGTGCCAGCAGCTTAGGGGGCGACTACAATGAGCAGTTCTTC. Its translation is CASSLGGDYNEQFF.

The chain combines TRBV11-3 with TRBJ1-1; D gene unclear. V was trimmed by 5 bases and J by 3 bases, leaving 10 bases between them. CDR1 is SGHNT, CDR2 YENEEA, per germline. This CDR3 region has 13 residues. In DNA form, the CDR3 reads TGTGCCAGCAGCCCTAACCAGGACACTGAAGCTTTCTTT. This codes for CASSPNQDTEAFF.

This sequence joins TRBV19 and TRBJ2-7; a possible D gene is TRBD1 (6 bases). CDR3 length: 15 amino acids. Germline assignment: CDR1 LNHDA and CDR2 SQIVND (reference sequence). V dropped 3 bases and J dropped 2 bases, with 14 bases sitting between them. The CDR3 DNA reads as TGTGCCAGTAGTATTCGAGGGACAAACGCCTACGAGCAGTACTTC. This gives the protein CASSIRGTNAYEQYF.

The chain uses TRBV9 and TRBJ2-5; weak D call: TRBD2 (5 bases). Germline CDR1 and CDR2: SGDLS and YYNGEE. V shed 3 bases and J shed 4 bases, with 16 bases lying between them. The CDR3 length is 15 residues. This chain's CDR3 is CASSALGSEGETQYF. The CDR3 region has the DNA TGTGCCAGCAGCGCCCTCGGGTCAGAGGGAGAGACCCAGTACTTC.

The genes are TRBV5-1 and TRBJ2-1; D perhaps matches TRBD1 (5 bases). This CDR3 comprises 15 residues. Germline V gene lookup returns CDR1 SGHRS and CDR2 YFSETQ. With 1 base removed from V and 6 bases from J, the gap between germline ends came to 14 bases. CDR3 sequence reads: CASSLQGRGFNEQFF. CDR3 nucleotide sequence: TGCGCCAGCAGCTTGCAGGGAAGGGGTTTCAATGAGCAGTTCTTC.

This clone was detected many times. In the same sample, other DNA sequences code for this CDR3. V gene TRBV9 combines with J gene TRBJ2-1; 9 bases are a match to TRBD2. V was clipped by 0 bases and J by 4 bases; unmatched bases: 2. This CDR3 has 15 amino acids. Germline V gene data show CDR1 as SGDLS and CDR2 as YYNGEE. CDR3 sequence (DNA): TGTGCCAGCAGCGTAGGTAGCGGGGGTTACAATGAGCAGTTCTTC. This sequence encodes CASSVGSGGYNEQFF.

The chain links TRBV5-5 to TRBJ1-5, with 8 bases fitting TRBD1. This CDR3 is 14 amino acids long. Germline CDR1 and CDR2: SGHKS and YYEKEE (reference sequence). V lost 5 bases to trimming and J lost 5 bases; unmatched junction nucleotides: 6. CDR3 nucleotides: TGTGCCAGCAGATACTCGACAGGGGATCAGCCCCAGCATTTT. Residues: CASRYSTGDQPQHF.

The genes are TRBV5-1 and TRBJ2-3; TRBD1 matches 7 bases. J gave up 3 bases and V 2 bases, and 6 bases lay outside the gene matches. The length of the CDR3 is 15 residues. Germline CDR1 is SGHRS and CDR2 is YFSETQ. The CDR3 nucleotides read TGCGCCAGCAGCTTTAGAGGGGGCGGGACAGATACGCAGTATTTT. Translated: CASSFRGGGTDTQYF.

At least ten counts were recorded for this clone. The chain carries TRBV30 and TRBJ2-6; D remains ambiguous. This CDR3 contains 16 residues. Between the trimmed V and J ends, which lost 0 bases and 5 bases, there was a span of 14 bases. Per germline, CDR1 GTSNPN and CDR2 SVGIG (reference sequence). The CDR3 bases are TGTGCCTGGAGTGTAAGTTCTAAGATTAGGGCCAACGTCCTGACTTTC. Protein: CAWSVSSKIRANVLTF.

The chain joins TRBV5-1 to TRBJ1-4; D possibly corresponds to TRBD1 (6 bases). V shed 3 bases and J shed 6 bases, with 21 bases lying between them. The V gene's germline CDR1 is SGHRS and CDR2 YFSETQ. The CDR3 has 17 residues. CDR3 sequence (DNA): TGCGCCAGCAGCTGGGGGACAAACCGACCTTCTGATGAAAAACTGTTTTTT. Its translation is CASSWGTNRPSDEKLFF. The whole variable domain, remainder taken from reference TRBV5-1 and TRBJ1-4, is KAGVTQTPRYLIKTRGQQVTLSCSPISGHRSVSWYQQTPGQGLQFLFEYFSETQRNKGNFPGRFSGRQFSNSRSEMNVSTLELGDSALYLCASSWGTNRPSDEKLFFGSGTQLSVL.

The chain joins TRBV5-1 to TRBJ2-2; 8 positions agree with TRBD2. V was clipped by 5 bases and J by 5 bases; unmatched bases: 11. Germline assignment: CDR1 SGHRS and CDR2 YFSETQ. The CDR3 loop spans 16 amino acids. DNA for the CDR3: TGCGCCAGCAGACCGGCGGCTAGCGGGTCTACCGGGGAGCTGTTTTTT. Protein sequence: CASRPAASGSTGELFF. Filled out from reference TRBV5-1 and TRBJ2-2, the complete variable domain reads KAGVTQTPRYLIKTRGQQVTLSCSPISGHRSVSWYQQTPGQGLQFLFEYFSETQRNKGNFPGRFSGRQFSNSRSEMNVSTLELGDSALYLCASRPAASGSTGELFFGEGSRLTVL.